A single sample is the source of the 11 T cell receptor beta chains below, sequenced in a study of blood T cells in healthy people across ages. The use of a sample-barcoded 5' primer and a J-beta primer mix characterized a second PCR of roughly 7 to 11 cycles. From the 5' RACE reads, TCRdb called clonotypes with MiXCR, one entry per CDR3 protein. This sample has around 870,000 distinct CDR3 sequences, with around 30% found just once. The sequencing sample was made of blood. These receptors were collected from a woman of 80 years or more in good health.

The chain combines TRBV7-2 with TRBJ2-1, with 13 bases matching TRBD2. V lost 3 bases to trimming and J lost 7 bases; unmatched junction nucleotides: 6. The CDR3 sequence is 16 residues long. Germline values: CDR1 SGHTA, CDR2 FQGNSA. In nucleotides, the CDR3 is TGTGCCAGCAGCTTCCTACTAGCGGGGGGGGGGAATGAGCAGTTCTTC. Translating it yields CASSFLLAGGGNEQFF.

Remarks on this clonotype: This may arise from a read error, as a much more abundant clone is one base away. The chain is built from TRBV7-2 and TRBJ2-3; tentatively, D is TRBD1 (5 bases). V lost 11 bases and J lost 5, with 17 bases in between. Per the germline V gene, CDR1 is SGHTA and CDR2 is FQGNSA. The CDR3 contains 13 residues. The CDR3 nucleotides are TGTGCCTGCAATGCAGGGCTCGGAGATACGCAGTATTTT. The encoded protein is CACNAGLGDTQYF.

Of note for this clonotype: A much larger clonotype is one base distant, so this may be a read error. This chain uses TRBV3-1 with TRBJ2-1; 7 nucleotides line up with TRBD2. The J call is doubtful: the DNA matches TRBJ2-7 better. Germline values: CDR1 LGHDT, CDR2 YNNKEL (reference sequence). The CDR3 runs 19 residues. CDR3 protein: CASSQGRLAGRRMNNEQYF. CDR3 sequence (DNA): TGTGCCAGCAGCCAAGGGCGTCTAGCCGGGAGGAGAATGAACAATGAGCAGTACTTC.

At least ten counts were recorded for this clonotype. The chain carries TRBV20-1 and TRBJ2-3; perhaps TRBD2 as D (8 bases). The germline V gene has CDR1 DFQATT and CDR2 SNEGSKA (reference sequence). The CDR3 spans 17 residues. Trimming took off 6 bases at V and 0 bases at J, with 22 bases between the two ends. CDR3 in DNA: TGCAGTGCCCACCCTGGCGGGGGGACAGCTAGCACAGATACGCAGTATTTT. Its translation: CSAHPGGGTASTDTQYF.

Many counts were recorded for this clonotype. This chain links TRBV6-5 with TRBJ2-7, with D tentatively TRBD2 (5 bases). V was pared by 2 bases and J by 7 bases, with 15 bases between. The germline V gene has CDR1 MNHEY and CDR2 SVGAGI. CDR3 length: 14 amino acids. The CDR3 bases are TGTGCCAGCAGTTACCGGGCCTTGGGAGAGGAGCAGTACTTC. Its translation is CASSYRALGEEQYF.

The V gene is TRBV9, the J gene TRBJ2-2; 7 nucleotides agree with TRBD2. V shed 0 bases, J shed 2 bases, and the junction held 10 bases outside the gene matches. Germline lookup yields CDR1 SGDLS and CDR2 YYNGEE. CDR3 length: 18 residues. The CDR3 bases are TGTGCCAGCAGCGTAGCTGGGCTAGCGGAGGCCAACACCGGGGAGCTGTTTTTT. Translation gives CASSVAGLAEANTGELFF. Variable domain in full (rest from reference TRBV9 and TRBJ2-2): DSGVTQTPKHLITATGQRVTLRCSPRSGDLSVYWYQQSLDQGLQFLIQYYNGEERAKGNILERFSAQQFPDLHSELNLSSLELGDSALYFCASSVAGLAEANTGELFFGEGSRLTVL.

This chain joins TRBV5-1 and TRBJ2-1; TRBD1 matches 7 bases. Germline V gives CDR1 SGHRS, CDR2 YFSETQ. V trimming: 4 bases; J trimming: 5 bases; junction bases outside the gene matches: 6. The CDR3 totals 14 residues. The CDR3 DNA sequence: TGCGCCAGCAGCGTCGGACAGGCGGACAATGAGCAGTTCTTC. Protein: CASSVGQADNEQFF.

This clonotype was counted ten times or more. The chain uses TRBV24-1 and TRBJ2-1; 7 bases are shared with TRBD2. From germline, CDR1 is KGHDR and CDR2 SFDVKD. CDR3 length equals 15 residues. J gave up 7 bases and V 3 bases, and 8 bases lay outside the gene matches. The CDR3 coding sequence is TGTGCCACCAGTGATCCGGCGGGGGAGGGAAATGAGCAGTTCTTC. Its protein product is CATSDPAGEGNEQFF.

Regarding this clonotype: This sequence may be a read error, since a much larger clone differs from it by one base. The chain combines TRBV6-6 with TRBJ2-7, with D unclear. The CDR3 length is 13 residues. Germline V gene sequence: CDR1 MNHNY, CDR2 SVGAGI (reference sequence). V lost 5 bases and J 12 bases, leaving 20 bases between the germline ends. The CDR3 protein is CASSPTVRETRYF. The DNA for the CDR3 is TGTGCCAGCAGTCCTACGGTCAGAGAGACCCGGTACTTC.

CDR3 nucleotide sequence: TGTGCCAGCAGCTTCGGACCGGCCGGCGAGGAAAAACTGTTTTTT. It encodes CASSFGPAGEEKLFF. The chain is built from TRBV7-2 and TRBJ1-4; no clear D. The germline V gene encodes CDR1 SGHTA and CDR2 FQGNSA. The CDR3 totals 15 residues. The germline V and J ends were trimmed by 3 bases and 8 bases, with 16 bases remaining between them.

The chain carries TRBV20-1 and TRBJ2-1, with 11 bases identical to TRBD2. The CDR3 length is 16 residues. V trimming: 4 bases; J trimming: 6 bases; junction bases outside the gene matches: 11. The germline V gene encodes CDR1 DFQATT and CDR2 SNEGSKA (reference sequence). The CDR3 DNA sequence: TGCAGTGCTACGCCCCCGACTAGCGGGGCAGCCAATGAGCAGTTCTTC. Its translation is CSATPPTSGAANEQFF.